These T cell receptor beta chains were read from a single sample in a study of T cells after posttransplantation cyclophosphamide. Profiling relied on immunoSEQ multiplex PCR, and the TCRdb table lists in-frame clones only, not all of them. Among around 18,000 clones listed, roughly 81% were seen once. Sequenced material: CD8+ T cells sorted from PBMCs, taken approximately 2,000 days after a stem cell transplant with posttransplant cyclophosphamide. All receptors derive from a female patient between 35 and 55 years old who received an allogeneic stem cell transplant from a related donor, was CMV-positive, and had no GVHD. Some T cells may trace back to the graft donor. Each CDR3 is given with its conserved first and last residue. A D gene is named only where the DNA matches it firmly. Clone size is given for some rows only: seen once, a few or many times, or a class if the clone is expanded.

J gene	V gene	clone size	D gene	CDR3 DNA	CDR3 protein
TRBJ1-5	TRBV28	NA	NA	TGTGCCAGCAGTTACATGGTTAGCAATCAGCCCCAGCATTTT	CASSYMVSNQPQHF
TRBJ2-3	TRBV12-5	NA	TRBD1	TGTGCTACCCACGGACAGGGGTGGGAAGATACGCAGTATTTT	CATHGQGWEDTQYF
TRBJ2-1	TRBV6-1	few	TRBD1	TGTGCCAGCAGTGAATGGGACAGGTACTACAATGAGCAGTTCTTC	CASSEWDRYYNEQFF
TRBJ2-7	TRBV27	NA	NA	TGTGCCAGCGGTCACGGTCGTGAGCAGTACTTC	CASGHGREQYF
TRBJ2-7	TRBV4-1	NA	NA	TGCGCCAGCAGCCTCGGGGGACAGAGCTCCTACGAGCAGTACTTC	CASSLGGQSSYEQYF
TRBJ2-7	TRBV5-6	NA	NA	TGTGCCAGCAGCCAGCACAGGACCTCCTACGAGCAGTACTTC	CASSQHRTSYEQYF
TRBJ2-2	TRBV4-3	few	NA	TGCGCCAGCAGCCAGACAAGGCAGGGGCGGACGGGGAACACCGGGGAGCTGTTTTTT	CASSQTRQGRTGNTGELFF
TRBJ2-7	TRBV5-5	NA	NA	TGTGCCAGCAGCCCTGTAGGGGACTCCTACGAGCAGTACTTC	CASSPVGDSYEQYF
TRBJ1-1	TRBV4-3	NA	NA	TGCGCCAGCAGCCAAGATAGGTCGGGGAGCACTGAAGCTTTCTTT	CASSQDRSGSTEAFF
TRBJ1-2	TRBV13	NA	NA	TGTGCCAGCAGCTATGGGGCCAGGGACTTCGATGGCTACACCTTC	CASSYGARDFDGYTF
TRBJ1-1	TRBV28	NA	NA	TGTGCCAGCCAAACAATGCGCGGCGACACTGAAGCTTTCTTT	CASQTMRGDTEAFF
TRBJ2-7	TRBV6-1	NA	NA	TGTGCCAGCAGTGACCCTGCCTACGAGCAGTACTTC	CASSDPAYEQYF
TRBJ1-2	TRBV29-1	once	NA	TGCAGCGTCGAGAATGCCTTTAACTATGGCTACACCTTC	CSVENAFNYGYTF
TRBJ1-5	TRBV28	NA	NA	TGTGCCAGCAGTTTCTATGCCCCCATCAGGCAGCCCCAGCATTTT	CASSFYAPIRQPQHF
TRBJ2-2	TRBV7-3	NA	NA	TGTGCCAGCAGCTTACCTGACCGGCGGGCGGACACCGGGGAGCTGTTTTTT	CASSLPDRRADTGELFF
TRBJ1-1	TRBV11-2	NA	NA	TGTGCCAGCAGCTTAGATCCGGGTTTTGGTGACACTGAAGCTTTCTTT	CASSLDPGFGDTEAFF
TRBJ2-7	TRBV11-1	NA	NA	TGTGCCAGCAGCCCCCTGGCAGGGGGGACCTCCTACGAGCAGTACTTC	CASSPLAGGTSYEQYF
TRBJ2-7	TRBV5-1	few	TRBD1	TGCGCCAGCAGCAGGGACAGGGGATCCTACGAGCAGTACTTC	CASSRDRGSYEQYF
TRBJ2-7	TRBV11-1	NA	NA	TGTGCCAGCAGCTTAGGACAGGCCACCTACGAGCAGTACTTC	CASSLGQATYEQYF
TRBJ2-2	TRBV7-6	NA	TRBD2	TGTGCCAGCAGCCCCTCTAGCGGGGGGCCCACCGGGGAGCTGTTTTTT	CASSPSSGGPTGELFF
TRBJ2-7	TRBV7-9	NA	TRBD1	TGTGCCAGCAGCCTCGGTAGGGGGCCTAACGAGCAGTACTTC	CASSLGRGPNEQYF
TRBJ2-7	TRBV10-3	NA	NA	TGTGCCACCACACAGGACTACGAGCAGTACTTC	CATTQDYEQYF
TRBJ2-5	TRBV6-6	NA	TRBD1	TGTGCCAGCGAGAACAGGGGGCCGAGGGAGACCCAGTACTTC	CASENRGPRETQYF
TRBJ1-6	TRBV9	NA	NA	TGTGCCAGCACCGGAATTGGGGGCCTTATACCCCTCCACTTT	CASTGIGGLIPLHF
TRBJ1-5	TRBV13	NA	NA	TGTGCCAGCAGCTTGCCAGGGAGCAATCAGCCCCAGCATTTT	CASSLPGSNQPQHF
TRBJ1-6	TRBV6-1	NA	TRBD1	TGTGCCAGCAGTGAAGGCAGGGGGTCTTCACCCCTCCACTTT	CASSEGRGSSPLHF
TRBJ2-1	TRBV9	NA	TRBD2	TGTGCCAGCAGCGTAGCTACGACTAGCGGGGGGTACAATGAGCAGTTCTTC	CASSVATTSGGYNEQFF
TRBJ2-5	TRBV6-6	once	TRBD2	TGTGCCAGCAGTTACCCCTTGGGGGGGTTAGAGACCCAGTACTTC	CASSYPLGGLETQYF
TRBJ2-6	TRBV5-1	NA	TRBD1	TGCGCCAGTGTGGACAGGGGCTCCGGGGCCAACGTCCTGACTTTC	CASVDRGSGANVLTF
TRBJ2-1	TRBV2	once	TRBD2	TGTGCCAGCAGTCCACCACTAGCGGGGATCAATGAGCAGTTCTTC	CASSPPLAGINEQFF
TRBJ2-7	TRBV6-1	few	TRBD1	TGTGCCAGCAGTGAATATGGACAGGGCTACGAGCAGTACTTC	CASSEYGQGYEQYF